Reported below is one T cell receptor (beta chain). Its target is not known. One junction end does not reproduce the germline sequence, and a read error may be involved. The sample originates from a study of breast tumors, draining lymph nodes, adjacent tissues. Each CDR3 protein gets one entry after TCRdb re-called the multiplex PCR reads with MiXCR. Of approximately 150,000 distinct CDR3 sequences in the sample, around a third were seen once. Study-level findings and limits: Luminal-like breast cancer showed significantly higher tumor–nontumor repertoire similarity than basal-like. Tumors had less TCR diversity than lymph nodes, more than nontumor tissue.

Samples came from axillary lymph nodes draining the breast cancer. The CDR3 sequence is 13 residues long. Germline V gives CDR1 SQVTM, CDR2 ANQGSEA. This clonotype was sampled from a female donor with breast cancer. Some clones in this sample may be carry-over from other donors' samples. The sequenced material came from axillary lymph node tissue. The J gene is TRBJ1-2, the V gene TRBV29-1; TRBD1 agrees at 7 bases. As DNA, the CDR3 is TGCAGCGTAGAACGCAGGGGGAACTACGGCTACACCTTC. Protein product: CSVERRGNYGYTF.